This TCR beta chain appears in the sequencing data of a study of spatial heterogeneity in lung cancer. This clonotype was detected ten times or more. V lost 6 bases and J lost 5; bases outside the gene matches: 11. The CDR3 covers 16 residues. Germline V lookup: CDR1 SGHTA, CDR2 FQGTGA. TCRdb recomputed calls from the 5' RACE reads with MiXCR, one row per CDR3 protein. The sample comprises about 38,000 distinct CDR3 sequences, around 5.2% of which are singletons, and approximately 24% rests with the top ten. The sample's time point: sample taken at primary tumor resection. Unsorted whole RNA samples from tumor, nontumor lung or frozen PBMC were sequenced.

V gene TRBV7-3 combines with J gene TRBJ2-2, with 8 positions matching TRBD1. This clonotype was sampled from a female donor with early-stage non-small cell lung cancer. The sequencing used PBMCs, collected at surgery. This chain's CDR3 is CASSRTGSVGTGELFF. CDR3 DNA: TGTGCCAGCAGTCGGACAGGGAGTGTGGGGACCGGGGAGCTGTTTTTT.